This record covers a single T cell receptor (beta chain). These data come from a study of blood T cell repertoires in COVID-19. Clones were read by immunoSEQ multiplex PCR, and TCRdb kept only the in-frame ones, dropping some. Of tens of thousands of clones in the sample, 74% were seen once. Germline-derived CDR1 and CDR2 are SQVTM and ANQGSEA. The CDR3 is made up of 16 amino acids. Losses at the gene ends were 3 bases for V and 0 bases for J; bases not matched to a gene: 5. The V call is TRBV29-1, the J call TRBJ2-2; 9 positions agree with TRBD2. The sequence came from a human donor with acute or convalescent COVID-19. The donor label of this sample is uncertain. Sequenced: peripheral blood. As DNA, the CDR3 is TGCAGCGTTGAGGTTTTAGCGGGAGCGAACACCGGGGAGCTGTTTTTT. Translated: CSVEVLAGANTGELFF.